Below, 10 T cell receptor beta chains from the same sample are listed, as sequenced in a study of blood T cell repertoires in COVID-19. Some clones are missing from TCRdb's copy, which holds only in-frame ones; the method was immunoSEQ multiplex PCR. The repertoire holds hundreds of thousands of clones, with around nine tenths as singletons. Sequencing was done on a sample of peripheral blood. These receptors all come from a woman aged 45 to 65 with active or convalescent COVID-19.

This clone was recorded once. The chain joins TRBV6-1 to TRBJ1-2, with TRBD1 as a possible D gene (5 bases). Trimming removed 1 base from V and 4 bases from J, with 10 bases in between. This CDR3 has 14 amino acids. Per germline, CDR1 MNHNS and CDR2 SASEGT. In nucleotides, the CDR3 is TGTGCCAGCAGTGAAGTTACAGGCCCCTATGGCTACACCTTC. Translation gives CASSEVTGPYGYTF.

The chain carries TRBV6-6 and TRBJ1-5, with D maybe TRBD1 (6 bases). The germline V gene encodes CDR1 MNHNY and CDR2 SVGAGI (reference sequence). CDR3 length: 14 residues. Trimming took 0 bases from V and 6 from J, leaving 9 bases between them. Written as DNA, the CDR3 is TGTGCCAGCAGTTACTCCACAGGGACTCAGCCCCAGCATTTT. Translated, it gives CASSYSTGTQPQHF.

This clone was found once. This CDR3 is CASSQNEGAREKLFF. Here the CDR3 DNA reads TGTGCCAGCTCCCAAAATGAGGGGGCGCGTGAAAAACTGTTTTTT. The rearrangement joins TRBV18 to TRBJ1-4, with 7 bases matching TRBD1. J gave up 7 bases and V 6 bases, and 11 bases lay outside the gene matches. Germline V lookup: CDR1 KGHSH, CDR2 LQKENI. The CDR3 runs 15 residues.

The gene calls are TRBV19 and TRBJ2-4, with 13 bases that match TRBD2. V was clipped by 5 bases and J by 3 bases; unmatched bases: 10. Germline V gene sequence: CDR1 LNHDA, CDR2 SQIVND (reference sequence). CDR3 size: 18 residues. The CDR3 is CASSPGLAGSTVKNIQYF. The CDR3 DNA follows: TGTGCCAGTAGTCCGGGACTAGCGGGGAGTACGGTCAAAAACATTCAGTACTTC.

This rearrangement joins TRBV18 to TRBJ1-6, with 7 bases that match TRBD1. Per germline, CDR1 KGHSH and CDR2 LQKENI. The CDR3 is 16 residues long. V gave up 3 bases and J gave up 8 bases; unmatched junction bases: 10. The CDR3 nucleotides are TGTGCCAGCTCACCCTACCGGACAGGAGGGGATTCACCCCTCCACTTT. This sequence encodes CASSPYRTGGDSPLHF. Using reference TRBV18 and TRBJ1-6 for the parts outside the CDR3, the full variable domain is NAGVMQNPRHLVRRRGQEARLRCSPMKGHSHVYWYRQLPEEGLKFMVYLQKENIIDESGMPKERFSAEFPKEGPSILRIQQVVRGDSAAYFCASSPYRTGGDSPLHFGNGTRLTVT.

Comment on this clone: The same CDR3 is also encoded by other DNA sequences in this sample. The V gene is TRBV5-4, the J gene TRBJ1-6, with 8 bases identical to TRBD1. The germline V gene encodes CDR1 SGHNT and CDR2 YYREEE (reference sequence). CDR3 length: 14 amino acids. Trimming cost V 2 bases and J 10 bases; bases outside gene matches: 5. CDR3 sequence (DNA): TGTGCCAGCAGCTTAGACAGGGGACGGTCACCCCTCCACTTT. Translation gives CASSLDRGRSPLHF.

The chain carries TRBV7-9 and TRBJ1-2; D not certain. Trimming took off 2 bases at V and 4 bases at J, with 8 bases between the two ends. Germline V gene lookup returns CDR1 SEHNR and CDR2 FQNEAQ (reference sequence). This CDR3 has 13 amino acids. The DNA of the CDR3 is TGTGCCAGCAGCTTATTGATAGTCTATGGCTACACCTTC. Protein product: CASSLLIVYGYTF.

This chain links TRBV2 with TRBJ2-7; TRBD2 is a possible D gene (5 bases). This CDR3 contains 16 residues. Germline V gene lookup returns CDR1 SNHLY and CDR2 FYNNEI. V was clipped by 6 bases and J by 6 bases, with 24 bases between them. CDR3: CASSTHDWRDEGEQYF. CDR3 DNA sequence: TGTGCCAGCAGCACTCATGATTGGCGAGATGAGGGCGAGCAGTACTTC.

V usage is TRBV18 and J usage is TRBJ2-7; 11 bases fit TRBD2. Germline CDR1 KGHSH, CDR2 LQKENI. V was pared by 6 bases and J by 3 bases, with 4 bases of the junction left unmatched. The CDR3 is made up of 14 amino acids. The DNA for the CDR3 is TGTGCCAGCTCCCTCCTAGCGGGAGGCTACGAGCAGTACTTC. It codes for CASSLLAGGYEQYF.

This clone has a single count. V usage is TRBV12-3 or TRBV12-4 and J usage is TRBJ1-1; D is unresolved. This CDR3 region has 12 residues. V lost 7 bases to trimming and J lost 1 base, with 7 bases between them. The CDR3 coding sequence is TGTGCCAGCAATGCGGGGAACACTGAAGCTTTCTTT. The encoded protein is CASNAGNTEAFF.